This is a list of T cell receptor beta chains from one sample in a study of blood T cells in healthy people across ages. TCRdb re-called the 5' RACE reads through MiXCR, storing one row per CDR3 protein. The data contain 1.4 million to 1.5 million distinct CDR3 sequences, 42% of them singletons. Sequenced input: blood. All receptors come from a woman between 18 and 30 years old in good health. The CDR3 runs from the conserved cysteine through the conserved F or W. The order of the fields is clone size, J gene, D gene, V gene, CDR3 protein, CDR3 DNA. D genes are given only for firm matches. Clone size, where shown, is once, few, many, or a class for clones that have expanded.

size: NA; J: TRBJ1-4; D: NA; V: TRBV12-3/TRBV12-4; CDR3: CASSIRHSGEKLFF; DNA: TGTGCCAGCAGTATCCGACACAGTGGGGAAAAACTGTTTTTT
size: few; J: TRBJ2-3; D: NA; V: TRBV10-3; CDR3: CATSSGEGDTQYF; DNA: TGTGCCACCTCGAGCGGTGAGGGAGATACGCAGTATTTT
size: NA; J: TRBJ2-4; D: NA; V: TRBV5-1; CDR3: CASSVNGTIQYF; DNA: TGCGCCAGTTCAGTGAATGGAACCATTCAGTACTTC
size: NA; J: TRBJ2-5; D: NA; V: TRBV6-1; CDR3: CASTLYKGKQETQYF; DNA: TGTGCCAGCACCCTCTACAAGGGGAAGCAAGAGACCCAGTACTTC
size: NA; J: TRBJ2-5; D: NA; V: TRBV10-2; CDR3: CASSADRTRVETQYF; DNA: TGCGCCAGCAGTGCCGACCGGACAAGGGTCGAGACCCAGTACTTC
size: NA; J: TRBJ2-7; D: NA; V: TRBV24-1; CDR3: CAFLKIAYEQYF; DNA: TGTGCCTTCCTTAAAATTGCGTACGAGCAGTACTTC
size: NA; J: TRBJ1-4; D: NA; V: TRBV10-3; CDR3: CAISTTDNANEKLFF; DNA: TGTGCCATCAGTACTACGGACAACGCTAATGAAAAACTGTTTTTT
size: NA; J: TRBJ2-7; D: TRBD2; V: TRBV12-3/TRBV12-4; CDR3: CASSFGGGSSYNEQYF; DNA: TGTGCCAGCAGTTTTGGGGGAGGGAGCTCCTACAATGAGCAGTACTTC
size: NA; J: TRBJ1-1; D: NA; V: TRBV9; CDR3: CASSVASVLNTEAFF; DNA: TGTGCCAGCAGCGTAGCTTCCGTTTTGAACACTGAAGCTTTCTTT
size: NA; J: TRBJ2-3; D: TRBD1; V: TRBV12-3/TRBV12-4; CDR3: CASSGTALRTDTQYF; DNA: TGTGCCAGCAGTGGGACAGCTTTGCGCACAGATACGCAGTATTTT
size: NA; J: TRBJ1-1; D: NA; V: TRBV12-3/TRBV12-4; CDR3: CASSPQPMNTEAFF; DNA: TGTGCCAGCAGCCCACAGCCGATGAACACTGAAGCTTTCTTT
size: NA; J: TRBJ1-1; D: NA; V: TRBV15; CDR3: CATSPNLENTEAFF; DNA: TGTGCCACCAGTCCTAATTTGGAGAACACTGAAGCTTTCTTT
size: NA; J: TRBJ2-2; D: NA; V: TRBV5-1; CDR3: CASSPYGGLPIGDTGELFF; DNA: TGCGCCAGCAGCCCCTATGGGGGACTCCCTATAGGGGACACCGGGGAGCTGTTTTTT
size: NA; J: TRBJ2-3; D: NA; V: TRBV5-1; CDR3: CASSMGTETDTQYF; DNA: TGCGCCAGCAGCATGGGTACAGAGACAGATACGCAGTATTTT
size: NA; J: TRBJ1-5; D: NA; V: TRBV4-1; CDR3: CASSQELVGKIRQPQHF; DNA: TGCGCCAGCAGCCAAGAGCTTGTAGGGAAAATCCGTCAGCCCCAGCATTTT
size: NA; J: TRBJ2-7; D: TRBD2; V: TRBV10-3; CDR3: CAISERDDPYEQYF; DNA: TGTGCCATCAGCGAGCGGGATGATCCCTACGAGCAGTACTTC
size: NA; J: TRBJ2-7; D: NA; V: TRBV13; CDR3: CASSLGLRGYEQYF; DNA: TGTGCCAGCAGCTTAGGCCTAAGGGGGTATGAGCAGTACTTC
size: NA; J: TRBJ2-7; D: NA; V: TRBV11-2; CDR3: CASSPGASRLNEQYF; DNA: TGTGCCAGCAGCCCGGGGGCTTCGAGGTTGAATGAGCAGTACTTC
size: many; J: TRBJ1-2; D: NA; V: TRBV12-3/TRBV12-4; CDR3: CASSLGQGYTF; DNA: TGTGCCAGCAGCCTGGGTCAAGGCTACACCTTC
size: NA; J: TRBJ2-7; D: NA; V: TRBV6-5; CDR3: CASSSGQGPYNEQYF; DNA: TGTGCCAGCAGTTCGGGACAAGGGCCCTACAATGAGCAGTACTTC
size: NA; J: TRBJ2-3; D: TRBD1; V: TRBV24-1; CDR3: CATSGQGDTDTQYF; DNA: TGTGCCACCAGTGGACAGGGAGACACAGATACGCAGTATTTT
size: NA; J: TRBJ2-5; D: NA; V: TRBV4-1; CDR3: CASSQDGTAGGTQYF; DNA: TGCGCCAGCAGCCAGGATGGGACTGCCGGAGGGACCCAGTACTTC
size: few; J: TRBJ2-3; D: TRBD2; V: TRBV7-9; CDR3: CASSRTSGGTIDTDTQYF; DNA: TGTGCCAGCAGCCGGACTAGCGGGGGAACTATTGACACAGATACGCAGTATTTT
size: few; J: TRBJ2-3; D: NA; V: TRBV7-2; CDR3: CASSFSSSTDTQYF; DNA: TGTGCCAGCAGCTTTTCCTCAAGCACAGATACGCAGTATTTT
size: NA; J: TRBJ2-1; D: NA; V: TRBV20-1; CDR3: CSARGGGKEQFF; DNA: TGCAGCGCTAGAGGGGGAGGCAAAGAGCAGTTCTTC
size: NA; J: TRBJ1-4; D: NA; V: TRBV6-6; CDR3: CASGLNEKLFF; DNA: TGTGCCAGCGGACTGAATGAAAAACTGTTTTTT
size: few; J: TRBJ1-2; D: TRBD1; V: TRBV7-9; CDR3: CASSFRTGNNYGYTF; DNA: TGTGCCAGCAGCTTCCGGACAGGGAACAACTATGGCTACACCTTC
size: NA; J: TRBJ2-7; D: NA; V: TRBV6-1; CDR3: CASSGGFRYEQYF; DNA: TGTGCCAGCAGTGGGGGGTTTCGATACGAGCAGTACTTC
size: NA; J: TRBJ2-5; D: TRBD2; V: TRBV12-3/TRBV12-4; CDR3: CASTPLLAPQETQYF; DNA: TGTGCCAGCACCCCACTACTAGCGCCCCAAGAGACCCAGTACTTC
size: NA; J: TRBJ2-5; D: NA; V: TRBV10-3; CDR3: CAISESLGYNEQYF; DNA: TGTGCCATCAGTGAGTCGCTGGGCTACAATGAGCAGTACTTC
size: few; J: TRBJ2-7; D: TRBD2; V: TRBV7-2; CDR3: CASSLRRGDGGEQYF; DNA: TGTGCCAGCAGCCTCCGCCGGGGGGATGGGGGGGAGCAGTACTTC
size: NA; J: TRBJ1-1; D: TRBD1; V: TRBV5-1; CDR3: CASLDGTGGGEAFF; DNA: TGCGCCAGCCTAGACGGGACAGGGGGCGGTGAAGCTTTCTTT
size: NA; J: TRBJ2-5; D: NA; V: TRBV2; CDR3: CASSEFDETQYF; DNA: TGTGCCAGCAGTGAATTCGATGAGACCCAGTACTTC
size: NA; J: TRBJ2-3; D: NA; V: TRBV20-1; CDR3: CSASTAGASTDTQYF; DNA: TGCAGTGCTAGTACGGCGGGGGCTAGCACAGATACGCAGTATTTT
size: NA; J: TRBJ2-7; D: NA; V: TRBV29-1; CDR3: CSVEGGSAYEQYF; DNA: TGCAGCGTTGAGGGGGGCTCGGCCTACGAGCAGTACTTC
size: few; J: TRBJ2-3; D: NA; V: TRBV6-5; CDR3: CASSPRGRYSTDTQYF; DNA: TGTGCCAGCAGTCCCCGAGGGCGCTATAGCACAGATACGCAGTATTTT
size: NA; J: TRBJ2-5; D: NA; V: TRBV27; CDR3: CASAVSSGQETQYF; DNA: TGTGCCAGCGCCGTAAGTAGCGGACAAGAGACCCAGTACTTC
size: once; J: TRBJ2-4; D: NA; V: TRBV21-1; CDR3: CASTKTSGLKNIQYF; DNA: TGTGCCAGCACCAAGACTAGCGGCCTCAAAAACATTCAGTACTTC
size: NA; J: TRBJ1-4; D: NA; V: TRBV6-5; CDR3: CAVGGVGGNEKLFF; DNA: TGTGCCGTCGGTGGTGTTGGGGGGAATGAAAAACTGTTTTTT
size: NA; J: TRBJ1-5; D: TRBD1; V: TRBV10-3; CDR3: CAISFTGVDQPQHF; DNA: TGTGCCATCAGTTTTACAGGGGTCGATCAGCCCCAGCATTTT
size: NA; J: TRBJ2-3; D: NA; V: TRBV20-1; CDR3: CSARDTRGVVTDTQYF; DNA: TGCAGTGCTAGAGATACGAGGGGGGTGGTCACAGATACGCAGTATTTT
size: NA; J: TRBJ2-7; D: NA; V: TRBV6-7; CDR3: CASRSGRRSCVYEQYF; DNA: TGTGCCAGCAGATCTGGACGTCGGTCATGTGTCTACGAGCAGTACTTC
size: NA; J: TRBJ2-2; D: NA; V: TRBV25-1; CDR3: CASSEWGGNTPGELFF; DNA: TGTGCCAGCAGTGAATGGGGCGGGAACACACCCGGGGAGCTGTTTTTT
size: NA; J: TRBJ1-2; D: TRBD1; V: TRBV28; CDR3: CASRDSYNYGYTF; DNA: TGTGCCAGCCGGGACAGTTATAACTATGGCTACACCTTC
size: few; J: TRBJ1-2; D: NA; V: TRBV29-1; CDR3: CSVEGMAEGHYGYTF; DNA: TGCAGCGTTGAAGGCATGGCGGAGGGCCACTATGGCTACACCTTC
size: NA; J: TRBJ2-6; D: NA; V: TRBV4-2; CDR3: CASSVNPLVSGANVLTF; DNA: TGTGCCAGCAGCGTCAATCCACTAGTCTCTGGGGCCAACGTCCTGACTTTC
size: NA; J: TRBJ1-6; D: NA; V: TRBV18; CDR3: CASSPAQGNSPLHF; DNA: TGTGCCAGCTCACCGGCGCAGGGGAATTCACCCCTCCACTTT
size: few; J: TRBJ2-3; D: TRBD2; V: TRBV10-3; CDR3: CAIAPTSGATDTQYF; DNA: TGTGCCATCGCCCCAACTAGCGGAGCCACAGATACGCAGTATTTT
size: NA; J: TRBJ2-6; D: NA; V: TRBV28; CDR3: CASSLTVTSGANVLTF; DNA: TGTGCCAGCAGTTTAACGGTCACCTCTGGGGCCAACGTCCTGACTTTC
size: NA; J: TRBJ2-6; D: TRBD1; V: TRBV27; CDR3: CASSPRTGSRAGANVLTF; DNA: TGTGCCAGCAGTCCCCGGACAGGGAGTCGGGCTGGGGCCAACGTCCTGACTTTC
size: NA; J: TRBJ2-5; D: NA; V: TRBV2; CDR3: CASRDNREVMETQYF; DNA: TGTGCCAGCAGGGACAACAGGGAGGTGATGGAGACCCAGTACTTC
size: few; J: TRBJ2-1; D: NA; V: TRBV6-1; CDR3: CASSPPWAPGGSYNEQFF; DNA: TGTGCCAGCAGTCCCCCTTGGGCACCCGGTGGCTCCTACAATGAGCAGTTCTTC